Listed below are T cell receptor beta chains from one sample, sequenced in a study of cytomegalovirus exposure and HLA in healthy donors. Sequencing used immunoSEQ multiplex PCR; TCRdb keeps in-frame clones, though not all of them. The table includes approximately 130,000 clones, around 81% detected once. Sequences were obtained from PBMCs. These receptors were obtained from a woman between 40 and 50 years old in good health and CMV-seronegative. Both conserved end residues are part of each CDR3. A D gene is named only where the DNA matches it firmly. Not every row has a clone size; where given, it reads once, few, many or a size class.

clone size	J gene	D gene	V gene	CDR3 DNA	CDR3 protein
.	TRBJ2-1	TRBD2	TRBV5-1	TGCGCCAGCAGCTTGTTGGGCGGGGGAGCGAGTGAGCAGTTCTTC	CASSLLGGGASEQFF
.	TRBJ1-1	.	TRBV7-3	TGTGCCAGCAGCCAAACCGGGACACAGAACACTGAAGCTTTCTTT	CASSQTGTQNTEAFF
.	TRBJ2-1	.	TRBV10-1	TGCGCCAGCAGTGAGTCTCGTGGGGGGGGCATAGATGAGCAGTTCTTC	CASSESRGGGIDEQFF
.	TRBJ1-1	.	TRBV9	TGTGCCAGCAGCGTAGATCTGGGGTCAGGGGCTTTCTTT	CASSVDLGSGAFF
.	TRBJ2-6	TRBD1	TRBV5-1	TGCGCCAGCAGCTTGTTTGTACAGGGGTTCTCTGGGGCCAACGTCCTGACTTTC	CASSLFVQGFSGANVLTF
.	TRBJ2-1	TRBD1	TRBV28	TGTGCCAGCAGTCGGACAGGGCTCTCCTACAATGAGCAGTTCTTC	CASSRTGLSYNEQFF
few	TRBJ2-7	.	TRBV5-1	TGCGCCAGCAGCTTGTCGTATCAGGGGCTAGTTCCCTACGAGCAGTACTTC	CASSLSYQGLVPYEQYF
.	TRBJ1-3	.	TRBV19	TGTGCCAGTAGTGAGTCGAGCTCTGGAAACACCATATATTTT	CASSESSSGNTIYF
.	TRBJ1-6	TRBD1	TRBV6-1	TGTGCCAGCAGTGACCGACAGGGTTGGAATTCCCCCCTCCACTTT	CASSDRQGWNSPLHF
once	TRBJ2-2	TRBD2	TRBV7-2	TGTGCCAGCAGCTTATCTAGCGGAGCGAACACCGGGGAGCTGTTTTTT	CASSLSSGANTGELFF
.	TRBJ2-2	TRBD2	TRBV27	TGTGCCAGCAGTTTTCGGGGGGGAGGGGGCACCGGGGAGCTGTTTTTT	CASSFRGGGGTGELFF
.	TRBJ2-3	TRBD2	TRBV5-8	TGTGCCAGCAGCTTGGTGGCTAGCGGGGACGATACGCAGTATTTT	CASSLVASGDDTQYF
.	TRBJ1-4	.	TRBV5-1	TGCGCCAGCAGCTTGTGCGGAACAACTAATGAAAAACTGTTTTTT	CASSLCGTTNEKLFF
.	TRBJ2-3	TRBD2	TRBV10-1	TGCGCCAGCAGTGAGTCTAGCGGGAGCTCTAGCACAGATACGCAGTATTTT	CASSESSGSSSTDTQYF
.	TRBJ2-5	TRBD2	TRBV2	TGTGCCAGCAGTGGGACTAGCGGGGGCGAGACCCAGTACTTC	CASSGTSGGETQYF
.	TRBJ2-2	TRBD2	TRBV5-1	TGCGCCAGCAGCTCCTCTAGCGGGGGGGCCGGCACCGGGGAGCTGTTTTTT	CASSSSSGGAGTGELFF
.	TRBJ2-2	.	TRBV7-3	TGTGCCAGCAGCGCCCCTGGGCGTCGTACCGGGGAGCTGTTTTTT	CASSAPGRRTGELFF
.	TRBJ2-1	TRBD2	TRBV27	TGTGCCAGCAGTTCTGATAGCGGGAGGGCCCGTAGTGAGCAGTTCTTC	CASSSDSGRARSEQFF
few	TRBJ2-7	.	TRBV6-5	TGTGCCAGCAGTTTGTGGCAGGGGACCTACGAGCAGTACTTC	CASSLWQGTYEQYF
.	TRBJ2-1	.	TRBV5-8	TGTGCCAGCATTGTTACAGGATCCTACAATGAGCAGTTCTTC	CASIVTGSYNEQFF
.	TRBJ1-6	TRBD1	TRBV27	TGTGCCAGCAGTTCCCGACAGACAGGGCTGGGTTCACCCCTCCACTTT	CASSSRQTGLGSPLHF
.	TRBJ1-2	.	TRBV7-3	TGTGCCAGCAGCTCTCAAGCTCACTATGGCTACACCTTC	CASSSQAHYGYTF
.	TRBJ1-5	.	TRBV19	TGTGCCAGTAGTATCGTAGATCAGCCCCAGCATTTT	CASSIVDQPQHF
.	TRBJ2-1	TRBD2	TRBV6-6	TGTGCCAGCAGTTACTCGATAGCGGGGGGGCCTGGGCAGTTCTTC	CASSYSIAGGPGQFF
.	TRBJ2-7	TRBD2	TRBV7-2	TGTGCCAGCAGATCGACTAGCGGGAGCTCCTACGAGCAGTACTTC	CASRSTSGSSYEQYF
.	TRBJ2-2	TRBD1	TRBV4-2	TGTGCCAGCAGCCCGAAAACCGGGACAGGGGTTGGCACCGGGGAGCTGTTTTTT	CASSPKTGTGVGTGELFF
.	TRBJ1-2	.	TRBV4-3	TGCGCCAGCAGCCACTCTCTGGCCCTCCCCTATGGCTACACCTTC	CASSHSLALPYGYTF
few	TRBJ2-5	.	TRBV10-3	TGTGCCATCAGTGAGTCCAGCGGCGACGATACCCAGTACTTC	CAISESSGDDTQYF
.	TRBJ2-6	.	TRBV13	TGTGCCAGCAGCTTAAGAGCGGGCCAAATCTCTGGGGCCAACGTCCTGACTTTC	CASSLRAGQISGANVLTF
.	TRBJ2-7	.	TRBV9	TGTGCCAGCAGCCGGACTGGAAGCTCCTACGAGCAGTACTTC	CASSRTGSSYEQYF
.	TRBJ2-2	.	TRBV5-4	TGTGCCAGCAGCCCAAGGGGAACTAGCTCGAACACCGGGGAGCTGTTTTTT	CASSPRGTSSNTGELFF
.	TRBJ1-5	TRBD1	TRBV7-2	TGTGCCAGCAGCTTGGGGGACAGGAAGAGCAATCAGCCCCAGCATTTT	CASSLGDRKSNQPQHF
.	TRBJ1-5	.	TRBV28	TGTGCCAGCACCCTGGGGGGGTATAGCAATCAGCCCCAGCATTTT	CASTLGGYSNQPQHF
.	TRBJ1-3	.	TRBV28	TGTGCCAGCAGTTTACTCTCAACGGGGGGAAACACCATATATTTT	CASSLLSTGGNTIYF
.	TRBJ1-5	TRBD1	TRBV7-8	TGTGCCAGCAAGGGGACAGGGCGCGATCAGCCCCAGCATTTT	CASKGTGRDQPQHF
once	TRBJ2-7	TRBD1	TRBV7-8	TGTGCCAGCAGCTTAAACAGGGGAATCGGGTCCTACGAGCAGTACTTC	CASSLNRGIGSYEQYF
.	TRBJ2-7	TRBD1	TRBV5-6	TGTGCCAGCAGCGGGGACAGGGGATGGGGCGAGCAGTACTTC	CASSGDRGWGEQYF
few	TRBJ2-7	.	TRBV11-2	TGTGCCAGCAGCTTAGTTCCTCCCGAGCAGTACTTC	CASSLVPPEQYF
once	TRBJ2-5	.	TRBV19	TGTGCCAGTAGTGGCACGGGGGGCGTCCAAGAGACCCAGTACTTC	CASSGTGGVQETQYF
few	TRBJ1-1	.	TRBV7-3	TGTGCCAGCAGCGAACAGGAGAACACTGAAGCTTTCTTT	CASSEQENTEAFF
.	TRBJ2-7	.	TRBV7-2	TGTGCCAGCAGCCCACCACCCACCTACGAGCAGTACTTC	CASSPPPTYEQYF
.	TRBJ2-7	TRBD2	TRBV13	TGTGCCAGCAGCGGAACCGGGACTAGCGGGGGCCTCCTTAAGGACGAGCAGTACTTC	CASSGTGTSGGLLKDEQYF
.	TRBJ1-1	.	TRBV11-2	TGTGCCAGCAGCTTAGGTGACAGCCGAGGCGCTGAAGCTTTCTTT	CASSLGDSRGAEAFF
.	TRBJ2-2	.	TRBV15	TGTGCCACCAGGGAAAGCGGTAGCGAGAACACCGGGGAGCTGTTTTTT	CATRESGSENTGELFF